These 20 T cell receptor beta chains were sequenced from one sample in a study of T cells after yellow fever vaccination. One entry per CDR3 protein, called by TCRdb with MiXCR from the 5' RACE reads. The sample lists some 240,000 distinct CDR3 sequences; more than 3% were seen once. Sample: CD4+ T cells sorted from PBMCs, taken 10 days after the yellow fever booster vaccination. The receptor source for this set is a man aged 18 to 29 who received the YFV17D yellow fever vaccine.

The chain combines TRBV9 with TRBJ2-1; 8 bases map to TRBD2. CDR3 length equals 13 residues. V was clipped by 7 bases and J by 6 bases; unmatched bases: 6. Germline CDR1 SGDLS, CDR2 YYNGEE. CDR3 sequence reads: CASAGLVGNEQFF. The DNA for the CDR3 is TGTGCCAGCGCGGGACTAGTTGGCAATGAGCAGTTCTTC.

The sample holds many counts of this clonotype. V is TRBV16 and J is TRBJ2-3; D possibly corresponds to TRBD1 (5 bases). Germline V CDR1 and CDR2: KGHSY, FQNENV. V gave up 0 bases and J gave up 1 base, with 11 bases separating them. This CDR3 has 16 residues. CDR3 DNA sequence: TGTGCCAGCAGCCAATCAGCAGGGCGCCGCACAGATACGCAGTATTTT. This translates into CASSQSAGRRTDTQYF.

This clonotype was seen many times. This chain connects TRBV30 to TRBJ2-5; a possible D gene is TRBD1 (5 bases). V shed 2 bases and J shed 7 bases, with 14 bases lying between them. CDR1 and CDR2 (germline): GTSNPN, SVGIG (reference sequence). This CDR3 is built from 13 residues. For the CDR3, the DNA is TGTGCCTGGAGTATCCAAGGGGTTGTGACCCAGTACTTC. This sequence encodes CAWSIQGVVTQYF.

This clonotype occurred many times. CDR3 loop: CASSLAQTYEQYF. The DNA for the CDR3 is TGTGCCAGCAGTTTGGCACAAACCTACGAGCAGTACTTC. The chain uses TRBV6-6 and TRBJ2-7, with D uncertain. With 4 bases removed from V and 2 bases from J, the gap between germline ends came to 9 bases. This CDR3 has 13 amino acids. Germline CDR1 reads MNHNY; CDR2 reads SVGAGI (reference sequence).

The table lists this clonotype with many counts. The chain couples TRBV7-2 to TRBJ1-2; D is uncertain. Germline lookup yields CDR1 SGHTA and CDR2 FQGNSA. V was cut by 1 base and J by 7 bases, with 13 bases left in between. The CDR3 sequence is 14 residues long. CDR3 nucleotides: TGTGCCAGCAGCTTAGTATCGTCAGGAGGTGGCTACACCTTC. Translating gives CASSLVSSGGGYTF.

The chain joins TRBV5-6 to TRBJ1-3; 8 positions agree with TRBD1. The CDR3 runs 14 residues. Per germline, CDR1 SGHDT and CDR2 YYEEEE. V lost 4 bases, J lost 9 bases, and 9 bases stayed unmatched. This CDR3 reads CASSRTGSGGTIYF. In DNA form, the CDR3 reads TGTGCCAGCAGCCGGACAGGGTCTGGAGGCACCATATATTTT.

This clonotype was seen at least ten times. This chain links TRBV29-1 with TRBJ1-1, with D unclear. The CDR3 has 14 residues. Trimming cost V 0 bases and J 6 bases, with 14 bases left between them. Germline CDR1 is SQVTM and CDR2 is ANQGSEA. The CDR3 nucleotides are TGCAGCGTTGAAGATCCGAGGGTTCGGTCTGAAGCTTTCTTT. Its protein product is CSVEDPRVRSEAFF.

This clonotype was seen repeatedly, ten times or more. V gene TRBV24-1 combines with J gene TRBJ2-3; 8 nucleotides align to TRBD2. The CDR3 is made up of 15 amino acids. Germline values: CDR1 KGHDR, CDR2 SFDVKD. Trimming took 6 bases from V and 4 from J; bases not matched to a gene: 8. CDR3 sequence: CATSPVSGASDTQYF. The CDR3 DNA follows: TGTGCCACCAGTCCAGTTAGCGGGGCGTCAGATACGCAGTATTTT.

This clonotype has just a few counts. The rearrangement joins TRBV7-9 to TRBJ1-4, with 10 bases identical to TRBD1. Trimming cost V 6 bases and J 8 bases; bases outside gene matches: 6. Germline V CDR1 and CDR2: SEHNR, FQNEAQ (reference sequence). This CDR3 spans 14 amino acids. The CDR3 here is CASRRQGASEKLFF. The CDR3, as DNA: TGTGCCAGCAGACGACAGGGGGCAAGCGAAAAACTGTTTTTT.

This clonotype has more than one count but fewer than ten. The chain uses TRBV20-1 and TRBJ1-1, with D possibly being TRBD1 (6 bases). The CDR3 is 15 amino acids. V shed 6 bases and J shed 6 bases, with 23 bases lying between them. CDR1 is DFQATT and CDR2 is SNEGSKA in the germline V gene (reference sequence). CDR3 in DNA: TGCAGTGCCCCGAGGGCCCAGGGGAGCGATTCTGAAGCTTTCTTT. It yields the protein CSAPRAQGSDSEAFF.

This clonotype occurred a few times. The chain recombines TRBV20-1 with TRBJ2-5, with D perhaps TRBD1 (5 bases). This CDR3 region has 13 residues. V was pared by 6 bases and J by 0 bases, with 11 bases between. Germline V gives CDR1 DFQATT, CDR2 SNEGSKA (reference sequence). The CDR3 is CSAFRQYQETQYF. The CDR3 nucleotides are TGCAGTGCCTTTAGACAGTACCAAGAGACCCAGTACTTC.

The DNA of the CDR3 is TGTGCCAGCAGTGAATTGGGGGGCTCTGGGGCCAACGTCCTGACTTTC. It yields the protein CASSELGGSGANVLTF. The chain employs TRBV2 and TRBJ2-6; weak D call: TRBD2 (6 bases). The CDR3 length is 16 residues. V lost 2 bases, J lost 0 bases, and 8 bases lay in between. Germline V gene sequence: CDR1 SNHLY, CDR2 FYNNEI. Filled out from reference TRBV2 and TRBJ2-6, the complete variable domain reads EPEVTQTPSHQVTQMGQEVILRCVPISNHLYFYWYRQILGQKVEFLVSFYNNEISEKSEIFDDQFSVERPDGSNFTLKIRSTKLEDSAMYFCASSELGGSGANVLTFGAGSRLTVL.

This clonotype was picked up many times. V and J are TRBV30 and TRBJ1-5; perhaps TRBD1 as D (6 bases). The V gene lost 2 bases and the J gene lost 3 bases, with 14 bases spanning the gap. Germline V gene lookup returns CDR1 GTSNPN and CDR2 SVGIG (reference sequence). The CDR3 totals 15 residues. CDR3 region: CAWSTDTGLNQPQHF. For the CDR3, the DNA is TGTGCCTGGAGTACAGATACAGGGCTCAATCAGCCCCAGCATTTT.

Many counts were recorded for this clonotype. The chain links TRBV7-2 to TRBJ2-5, with 7 bases matching TRBD2. The ends lost 2 bases at V and 5 bases at J; junction bases unmatched: 2. The CDR3 runs to 13 residues. Germline CDR1 SGHTA, CDR2 FQGNSA. CDR3 region: CASSLSGGETQYF. The CDR3 nucleotides are TGTGCCAGCAGCTTATCCGGGGGGGAGACCCAGTACTTC.

The sample holds many counts of this clonotype. The V and J genes are TRBV20-1 and TRBJ2-7; D is unclear. V was trimmed by 2 bases and J by 3 bases, leaving 5 bases between them. The CDR3 extends over 11 amino acids. The germline CDR1 and CDR2 sequences are DFQATT and SNEGSKA (reference sequence). CDR3 region: CSARNRYEQYV. CDR3 DNA: TGCAGTGCTAGAAATCGCTACGAGCAGTACGTC.

At least ten counts were recorded for this clonotype. V gene TRBV5-1 combines with J gene TRBJ2-3; a weak D match, TRBD2 (5 bases). V was cut by 0 bases and J by 5 bases, with 10 bases left in between. Germline V gene sequence: CDR1 SGHRS, CDR2 YFSETQ. There are 14 residues in the CDR3. The CDR3 nucleotides are TGCGCCAGCAGCTTGGCGGCGGGCGGAGATACGCAGTATTTT. The encoded protein is CASSLAAGGDTQYF.

This clonotype appeared many times. The rearrangement joins TRBV24-1 to TRBJ2-1, with D possibly called TRBD1 or TRBD2 (5 bases each). Trimming took 9 bases from V and 0 from J, leaving 11 bases between them. The CDR3 length is 14 residues. Germline V gene sequence: CDR1 KGHDR, CDR2 SFDVKD. The CDR3 coding sequence is TGTGCCACCGGGGACCGCAGCTCCTACAATGAGCAGTTCTTC. This sequence encodes CATGDRSSYNEQFF.

This clonotype was picked up many times. The chain couples TRBV24-1 to TRBJ2-3; D uncertain. CDR1 is KGHDR and CDR2 is SFDVKD in the germline V gene. The CDR3 length is 14 residues. The V gene lost 9 bases and the J gene lost 3 bases, with 15 bases spanning the gap. The CDR3 bases are TGTGCCACCGCGGACCCTCGAGAGACAGATACGCAGTATTTT. This translates into CATADPRETDTQYF.

The gene calls are TRBV9 and TRBJ2-5; unclear D gene. Germline loops: CDR1 SGDLS, CDR2 YYNGEE. CDR3 length equals 15 residues. Trimming stripped 0 bases from V and 5 bases from J, with 14 bases between. CDR3 protein: CASSVAPNRVETQYF. The CDR3 nucleotides are TGTGCCAGCAGCGTAGCTCCGAATCGAGTGGAGACCCAGTACTTC.

This clonotype was found a few times. This rearrangement joins TRBV20-1 to TRBJ1-2; D may be TRBD1 (6 bases). Trimming shortened V by 1 base and J by 8 bases, and 17 bases separated the two germline ends. The germline V gene has CDR1 DFQATT and CDR2 SNEGSKA (reference sequence). The CDR3 spans 14 residues. CDR3 sequence reads: CSARGGQLSRGYTF. Here the CDR3 DNA reads TGCAGTGCTAGAGGCGGACAGCTTTCTAGGGGCTACACCTTC.